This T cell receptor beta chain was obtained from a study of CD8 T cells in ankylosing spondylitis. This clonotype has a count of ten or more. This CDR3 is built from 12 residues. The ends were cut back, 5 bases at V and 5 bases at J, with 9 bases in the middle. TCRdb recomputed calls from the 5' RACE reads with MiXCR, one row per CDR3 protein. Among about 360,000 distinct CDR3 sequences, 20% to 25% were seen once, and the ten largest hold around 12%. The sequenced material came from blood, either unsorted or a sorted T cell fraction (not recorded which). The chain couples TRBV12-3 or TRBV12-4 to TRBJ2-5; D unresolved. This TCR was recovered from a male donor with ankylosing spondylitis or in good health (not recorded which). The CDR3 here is CASSIPQETQYF. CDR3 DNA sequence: TGTGCCAGCAGTATACCCCAGGAGACCCAGTACTTC.